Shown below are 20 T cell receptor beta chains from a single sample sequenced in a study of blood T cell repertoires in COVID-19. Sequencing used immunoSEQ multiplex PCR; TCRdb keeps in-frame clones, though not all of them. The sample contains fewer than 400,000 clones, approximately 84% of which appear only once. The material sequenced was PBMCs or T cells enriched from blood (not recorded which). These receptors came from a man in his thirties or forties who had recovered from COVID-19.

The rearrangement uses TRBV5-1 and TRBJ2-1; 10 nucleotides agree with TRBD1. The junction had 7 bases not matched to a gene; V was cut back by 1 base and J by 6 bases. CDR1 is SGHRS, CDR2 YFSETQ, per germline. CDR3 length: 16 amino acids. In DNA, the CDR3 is TGCGCCAGCAGCTTGTTGGGACAGGGGATTCTCAATGAGCAGTTCTTC. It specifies CASSLLGQGILNEQFF. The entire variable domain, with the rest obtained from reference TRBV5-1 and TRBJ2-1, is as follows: KAGVTQTPRYLIKTRGQQVTLSCSPISGHRSVSWYQQTPGQGLQFLFEYFSETQRNKGNFPGRFSGRQFSNSRSEMNVSTLELGDSALYLCASSLLGQGILNEQFFGPGTRLTVL.

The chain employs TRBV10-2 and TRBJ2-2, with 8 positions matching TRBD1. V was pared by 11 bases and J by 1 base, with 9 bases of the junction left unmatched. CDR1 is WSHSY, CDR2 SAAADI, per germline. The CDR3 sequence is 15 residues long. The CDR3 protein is CAAVQGAMNTGELFF. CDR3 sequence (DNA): TGCGCCGCCGTGCAGGGGGCCATGAACACCGGGGAGCTGTTTTTT.

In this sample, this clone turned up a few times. CDR3 bases: TGTGCCAGCGACGACAGGAGCCACTATAACTATGGCTACACCTTC. It translates to CASDDRSHYNYGYTF. This chain links TRBV28 with TRBJ1-2; D is perhaps TRBD1 (6 bases). The ends were cut back, 8 bases at V and 1 base at J, with 17 bases in the middle. Germline-derived CDR1 and CDR2 are MDHEN and SYDVKM. The CDR3 extends over 15 amino acids.

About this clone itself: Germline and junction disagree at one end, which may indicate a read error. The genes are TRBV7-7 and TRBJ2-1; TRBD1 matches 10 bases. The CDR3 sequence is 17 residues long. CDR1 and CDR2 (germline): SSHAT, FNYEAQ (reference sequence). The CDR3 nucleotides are TGTGCTAGCAGTTTAGGATTAAGACAGGGGGCTTTCAATGAGCAGTTCTTC. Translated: CASSLGLRQGAFNEQFF.

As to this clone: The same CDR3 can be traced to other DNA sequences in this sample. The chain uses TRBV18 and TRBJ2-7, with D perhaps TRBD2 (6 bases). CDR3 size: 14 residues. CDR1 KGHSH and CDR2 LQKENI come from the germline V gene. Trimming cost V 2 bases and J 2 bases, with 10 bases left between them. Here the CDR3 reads CASSPVGGTYEQYF. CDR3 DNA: TGTGCCAGCTCACCAGTGGGAGGAACCTACGAGCAGTACTTC.

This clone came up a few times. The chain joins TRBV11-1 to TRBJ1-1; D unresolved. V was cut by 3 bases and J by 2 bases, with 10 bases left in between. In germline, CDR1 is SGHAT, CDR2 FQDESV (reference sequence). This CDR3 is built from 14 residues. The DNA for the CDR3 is TGTGCCAGCAGCTTTCCGGGGTCAAACACTGAAGCTTTCTTT. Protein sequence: CASSFPGSNTEAFF.

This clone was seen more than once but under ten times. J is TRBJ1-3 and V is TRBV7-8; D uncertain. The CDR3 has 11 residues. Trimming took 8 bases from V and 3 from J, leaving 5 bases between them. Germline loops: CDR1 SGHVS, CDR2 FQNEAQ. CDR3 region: CASSVGNTIYF. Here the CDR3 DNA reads TGTGCCAGCTCTGTTGGAAACACCATATATTTT. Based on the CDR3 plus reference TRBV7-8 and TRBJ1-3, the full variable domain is GAGVSQSPRYKVAKRGQDVALRCDPISGHVSLFWYQQALGQGPEFLTYFQNEAQLDKSGLPSDRFFAERPEGSVSTLKIQRTQQEDSAVYLCASSVGNTIYFGEGSWLTVV.

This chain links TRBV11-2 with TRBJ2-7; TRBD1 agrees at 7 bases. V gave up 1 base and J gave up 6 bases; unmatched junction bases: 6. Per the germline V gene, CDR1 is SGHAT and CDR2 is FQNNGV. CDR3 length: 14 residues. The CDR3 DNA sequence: TGTGCCAGCAGCTTAGCGAAGACAGGGCCCGAGCAGTACTTC. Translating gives CASSLAKTGPEQYF. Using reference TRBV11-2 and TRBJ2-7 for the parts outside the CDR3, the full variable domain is EAGVAQSPRYKIIEKRQSVAFWCNPISGHATLYWYQQILGQGPKLLIQFQNNGVVDDSQLPKDRFSAERLKGVDSTLKIQPAKLEDSAVYLCASSLAKTGPEQYFGPGTRLTVT.

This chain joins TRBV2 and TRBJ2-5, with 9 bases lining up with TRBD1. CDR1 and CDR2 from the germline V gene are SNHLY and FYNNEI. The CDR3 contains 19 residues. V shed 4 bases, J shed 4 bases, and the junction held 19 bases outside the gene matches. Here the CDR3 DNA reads TGTGCCAGCAGTGTGTGGGTATTAGCACGACAGGGGGAGCGAGAGACCCAGTACTTC. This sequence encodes CASSVWVLARQGERETQYF.

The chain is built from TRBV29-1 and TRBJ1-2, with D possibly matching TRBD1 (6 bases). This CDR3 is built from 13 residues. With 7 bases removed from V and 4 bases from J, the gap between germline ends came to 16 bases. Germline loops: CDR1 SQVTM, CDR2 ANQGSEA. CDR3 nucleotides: TGCAGCGCTACGACAGGAAGGGGCTATGGCTACACCTTC. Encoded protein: CSATTGRGYGYTF.

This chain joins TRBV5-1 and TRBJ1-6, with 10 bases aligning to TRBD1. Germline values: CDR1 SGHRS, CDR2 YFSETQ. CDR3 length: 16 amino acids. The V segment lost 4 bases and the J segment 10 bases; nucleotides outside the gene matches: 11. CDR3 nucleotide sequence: TGCGCCAGCAGCACCATGGGACAGGGGAAGGGGTCACCCCTCCACTTT. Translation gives CASSTMGQGKGSPLHF.

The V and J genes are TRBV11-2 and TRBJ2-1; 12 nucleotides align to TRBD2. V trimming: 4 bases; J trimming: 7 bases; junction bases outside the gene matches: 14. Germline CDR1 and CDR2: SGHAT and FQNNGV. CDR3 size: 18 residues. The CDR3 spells CASSSPGSSGRAENEQFF. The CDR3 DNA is TGTGCCAGCAGCTCTCCCGGGTCTAGCGGGAGGGCCGAAAATGAGCAGTTCTTC.

This CDR3 reads CASSPRQNTEAFF. For the CDR3, the DNA is TGTGCCAGCAGCCCTCGACAGAACACTGAAGCTTTCTTT. The chain recombines TRBV7-2 with TRBJ1-1, with D hard to call. The V and J ends lost 5 bases and 1 base respectively, with 8 bases between them. This CDR3 spans 13 amino acids. In germline, CDR1 is SGHTA, CDR2 FQGNSA.

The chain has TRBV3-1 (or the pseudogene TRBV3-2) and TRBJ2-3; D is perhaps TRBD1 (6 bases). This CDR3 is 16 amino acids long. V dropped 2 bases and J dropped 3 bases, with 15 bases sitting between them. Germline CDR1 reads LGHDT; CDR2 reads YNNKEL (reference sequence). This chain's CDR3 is CASSQRTRGSTDTQYF. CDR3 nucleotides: TGTGCCAGCAGCCAAAGGACCAGGGGTTCGACAGATACGCAGTATTTT.

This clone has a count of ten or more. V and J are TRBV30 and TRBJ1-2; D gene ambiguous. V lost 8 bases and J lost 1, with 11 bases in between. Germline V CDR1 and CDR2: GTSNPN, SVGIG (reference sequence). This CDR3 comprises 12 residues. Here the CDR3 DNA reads TGTGCCCGACGGGGATTTAACTATGGCTACACCTTC. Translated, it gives CARRGFNYGYTF.

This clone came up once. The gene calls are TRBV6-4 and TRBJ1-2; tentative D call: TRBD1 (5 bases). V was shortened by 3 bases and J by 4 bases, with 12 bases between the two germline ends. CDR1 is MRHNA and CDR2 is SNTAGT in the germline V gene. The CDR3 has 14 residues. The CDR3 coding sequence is TGTGCCAGCAGTGAAAACAGGCAGGGCTATGGCTACACCTTC. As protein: CASSENRQGYGYTF.

The DNA for the CDR3 is TGTGCCAAAGCGACCTTCTATGGCTACACCTTC. Amino acids: CAKATFYGYTF. The gene calls are TRBV30 and TRBJ1-2; D is unclear. V was pared by 8 bases and J by 4 bases, with 11 bases between. The CDR3 runs to 11 residues. Germline V lookup: CDR1 GTSNPN, CDR2 SVGIG (reference sequence).

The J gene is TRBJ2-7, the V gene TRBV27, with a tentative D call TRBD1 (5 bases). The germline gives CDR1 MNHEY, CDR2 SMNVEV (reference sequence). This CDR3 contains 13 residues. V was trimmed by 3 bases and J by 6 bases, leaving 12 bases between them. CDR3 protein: CASSLGRAREQYF. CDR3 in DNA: TGTGCCAGCAGTTTGGGCAGGGCCCGCGAGCAGTACTTC.

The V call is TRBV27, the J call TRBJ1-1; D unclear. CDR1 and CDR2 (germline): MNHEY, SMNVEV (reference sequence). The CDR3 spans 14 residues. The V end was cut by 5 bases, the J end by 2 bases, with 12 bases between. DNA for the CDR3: TGTGCCAGCAGTCTGGGCCGATCTAACACTGAAGCTTTCTTT. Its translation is CASSLGRSNTEAFF.

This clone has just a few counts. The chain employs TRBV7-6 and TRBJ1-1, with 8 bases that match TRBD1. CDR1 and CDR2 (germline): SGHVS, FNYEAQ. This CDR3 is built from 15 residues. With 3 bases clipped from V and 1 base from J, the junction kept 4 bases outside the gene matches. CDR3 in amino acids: CASSFTGTGNTEAFF. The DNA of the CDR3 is TGTGCCAGCAGCTTCACCGGGACAGGGAACACTGAAGCTTTCTTT.